This T cell receptor beta chain was recorded in a study of T cell repertoires in ileal Crohn's disease. At the level of the study: Median disease duration was about 8.5 years; 35% smoked at surgery. Study results and caveats: Mucosal expansions were suggested to be mainly CD8 T cells. Clonality above 26.8% at surgery always came with endoscopic recurrence.

Sequencing used immunoSEQ multiplex PCR; TCRdb keeps in-frame clones, though not all of them. The data contain about 3,800 clones, 70% to 85% of them singletons. About this clone: The target antigen is unknown.

This CDR3 contains 16 residues. Germline V gene sequence: CDR1 SQVTM, CDR2 ANQGSEA. Losses at the gene ends were 5 bases for V and 0 bases for J; bases not matched to a gene: 10. Patients were adults with ileal or ileocolonic Crohn's disease needing resection. The chain uses TRBV29-1 and TRBJ2-1; the match to TRBD2 covers 7 bases. This receptor was identified in an adult with Crohn's disease. Material: ileal tissue. The CDR3 DNA follows: TGCAGCGTTCTACCGAGCGGGGTTAGCTCCTACAATGAGCAGTTCTTC. Its protein is CSVLPSGVSSYNEQFF.